This T cell receptor beta chain was recovered during a study of control samples from healthy donors and cancer patients. TCRdb's copy holds only in-frame clones and misses some; the assay was immunoSEQ multiplex PCR. In the table there are about 110,000 clones, 75% to 95% of which are singletons. Trimming removed 3 bases from V and 8 bases from J, with 8 bases in between. Germline CDR1 and CDR2: KGHSH and LQKENI. The CDR3 length is 12 residues. The sequencing sample was made of blood. This chain connects TRBV18 to TRBJ2-1, with D perhaps TRBD1 (5 bases). This TCR came from a human donor in good health. The donor label of this sample is uncertain. CDR3 amino acids: CASSPRVDEQFF. CDR3 DNA: TGTGCCAGCTCACCCAGGGTGGATGAGCAGTTCTTC.